This is a list of T cell receptor beta chains from one sample in a study of technical replicates of blood from a handful of donors. Sequenced by immunoSEQ multiplex PCR; TCRdb stores in-frame clones only, minus some. The sample has around 70,000 clones, around 93% seen once. Sample: T cells isolated from PBMCs. Receptors were obtained from a human donor in good health. Each CDR3 is given with its conserved first and last residue. A D gene is named only where the DNA matches it firmly. Clone size appears in some rows only: once, few, many, or a class for an expanded clone.

d_gene: .
j_gene: TRBJ1-5
v_gene: TRBV28
abundance: .
CDR3aa: CASRAQQGYSNQPQHF
CDR3nt: TGTGCCAGCAGGGCCCAACAGGGATATAGCAATCAGCCCCAGCATTTT

d_gene: .
j_gene: TRBJ1-1
v_gene: TRBV2
abundance: few
CDR3aa: CASTGTEAFF
CDR3nt: TGTGCCAGCACGGGCACTGAAGCTTTCTTT

d_gene: TRBD1
j_gene: TRBJ1-5
v_gene: TRBV7-8
abundance: .
CDR3aa: CASSLLGQRNQPQHF
CDR3nt: TGTGCCAGCAGTTTATTGGGACAGCGCAATCAGCCCCAGCATTTT

d_gene: TRBD2
j_gene: TRBJ2-1
v_gene: TRBV2
abundance: .
CDR3aa: CASILWGRASGGAIDEQFF
CDR3nt: TGTGCCAGCATCCTATGGGGGAGGGCTAGCGGGGGGGCCATAGATGAGCAGTTCTTC

d_gene: TRBD1
j_gene: TRBJ1-6
v_gene: TRBV2
abundance: few
CDR3aa: CASSEAGQGFSNSPLHF
CDR3nt: TGTGCCAGCAGTGAAGCGGGACAGGGTTTCTCCAATTCACCCCTCCACTTT

d_gene: .
j_gene: TRBJ2-3
v_gene: TRBV4-1
abundance: .
CDR3aa: CASSRPGERDTQYF
CDR3nt: TGCGCCAGCAGCCGCCCGGGGGAGCGAGATACGCAGTATTTT

d_gene: .
j_gene: TRBJ1-1
v_gene: TRBV11-1
abundance: .
CDR3aa: CASSLEGNTEAFF
CDR3nt: TGTGCCAGCAGCTTGGAGGGCAACACTGAAGCTTTCTTT

d_gene: TRBD1
j_gene: TRBJ1-1
v_gene: TRBV5-1
abundance: .
CDR3aa: CASSPDRGTEAFF
CDR3nt: TGCGCCAGCAGCCCGGACAGGGGCACTGAAGCTTTCTTT

d_gene: .
j_gene: TRBJ2-1
v_gene: TRBV28
abundance: .
CDR3aa: CASSPAGGRSQFF
CDR3nt: TGTGCCAGCAGTCCGGCCGGGGGGCGATCGCAGTTCTTC

d_gene: .
j_gene: TRBJ2-2
v_gene: TRBV18
abundance: .
CDR3aa: CASSPWRGSTGELFF
CDR3nt: TGTGCCAGCTCACCGTGGCGGGGAAGCACCGGGGAGCTGTTTTTT

d_gene: TRBD2
j_gene: TRBJ2-2
v_gene: TRBV2
abundance: .
CDR3aa: CASSGVSGSTGELFF
CDR3nt: TGTGCCAGCAGTGGTGTCAGCGGGAGCACCGGGGAGCTGTTTTTT

d_gene: .
j_gene: TRBJ1-5
v_gene: TRBV9
abundance: .
CDR3aa: CASSPSDSLWPQHF
CDR3nt: TGTGCCAGCAGCCCGTCGGACAGCCTCTGGCCCCAGCATTTT

d_gene: .
j_gene: TRBJ1-4
v_gene: TRBV2
abundance: .
CDR3aa: CASSEPELNEKLFF
CDR3nt: TGTGCCAGCAGTGAGCCAGAACTAAATGAAAAACTGTTTTTT

d_gene: .
j_gene: TRBJ1-1
v_gene: TRBV28
abundance: .
CDR3aa: CASQPLTARGTEAFF
CDR3nt: TGTGCCAGCCAACCACTGACGGCGAGGGGGACTGAAGCTTTCTTT

d_gene: TRBD1
j_gene: TRBJ1-2
v_gene: TRBV27
abundance: few
CDR3aa: CASSPAGTGGDANYGYTF
CDR3nt: TGTGCCAGCAGTCCAGCCGGGACAGGGGGCGACGCTAACTATGGCTACACCTTC

d_gene: .
j_gene: TRBJ2-7
v_gene: TRBV11-2
abundance: .
CDR3aa: CASSRTPAAYEQYF
CDR3nt: TGTGCCAGCAGCCGGACACCGGCGGCCTACGAGCAGTACTTC

d_gene: .
j_gene: TRBJ1-2
v_gene: TRBV6-1
abundance: .
CDR3aa: CASSPRASFFYTF
CDR3nt: TGTGCCAGCAGCCCGAGGGCTAGTTTTTTCTACACCTTC

d_gene: TRBD1
j_gene: TRBJ2-7
v_gene: TRBV10-1
abundance: .
CDR3aa: CASSAGTGNYEQYF
CDR3nt: TGCGCCAGCAGTGCCGGGACAGGGAACTACGAGCAGTACTTC

d_gene: TRBD1
j_gene: TRBJ1-1
v_gene: TRBV27
abundance: .
CDR3aa: CATQDRVNTEAFF
CDR3nt: TGTGCCACCCAGGACAGGGTGAACACTGAAGCTTTCTTT

d_gene: .
j_gene: TRBJ2-1
v_gene: TRBV25-1
abundance: .
CDR3aa: CASSAQANEQFF
CDR3nt: TGTGCCAGCAGTGCACAGGCCAATGAGCAGTTCTTC

d_gene: TRBD2
j_gene: TRBJ2-7
v_gene: TRBV5-1
abundance: .
CDR3aa: CASSPWAGDSYEQYF
CDR3nt: TGCGCCAGCAGCCCATGGGCGGGGGATTCCTACGAGCAGTACTTC

d_gene: TRBD1
j_gene: TRBJ1-5
v_gene: TRBV28
abundance: once
CDR3aa: CASTAGGSNQPQHF
CDR3nt: TGTGCCAGCACCGCAGGGGGGAGCAATCAGCCCCAGCATTTT

d_gene: TRBD2
j_gene: TRBJ2-2
v_gene: TRBV9
abundance: .
CDR3aa: CASSVVTTSANTGELFF
CDR3nt: TGTGCCAGCAGCGTAGTCACGACTAGCGCGAACACCGGGGAGCTGTTTTTT

d_gene: TRBD2
j_gene: TRBJ2-7
v_gene: TRBV7-2
abundance: .
CDR3aa: CASSSLAGDEQYF
CDR3nt: TGTGCCAGCAGCAGTCTAGCGGGGGACGAGCAGTACTTC

d_gene: .
j_gene: TRBJ1-5
v_gene: TRBV5-1
abundance: .
CDR3aa: CASSLDMSGHQPQHF
CDR3nt: TGCGCCAGCAGCTTGGATATGTCAGGCCATCAGCCCCAGCATTTT

d_gene: TRBD1
j_gene: TRBJ1-6
v_gene: TRBV27
abundance: .
CDR3aa: CASSFGGRGTPLHF
CDR3nt: TGTGCCAGCAGTTTTGGGGGCAGGGGGACACCCCTCCACTTT

d_gene: TRBD1
j_gene: TRBJ1-2
v_gene: TRBV15
abundance: .
CDR3aa: CATSTGQGHYGYTF
CDR3nt: TGTGCCACCAGCACCGGACAGGGACACTATGGCTACACCTTC

d_gene: TRBD2
j_gene: TRBJ2-3
v_gene: TRBV29-1
abundance: .
CDR3aa: CSVEVLAGGDTQYF
CDR3nt: TGCAGCGTTGAAGTCCTAGCGGGAGGAGATACGCAGTATTTT

d_gene: TRBD2
j_gene: TRBJ2-3
v_gene: TRBV5-1
abundance: .
CDR3aa: CASRNSGSRGTDTQYF
CDR3nt: TGCGCCAGCAGAAATAGCGGGAGTAGGGGAACAGATACGCAGTATTTT

d_gene: .
j_gene: TRBJ1-1
v_gene: TRBV15
abundance: once
CDR3aa: CATSRGQTGNTEAFF
CDR3nt: TGTGCCACCAGCAGAGGACAGACAGGGAACACTGAAGCTTTCTTT

d_gene: .
j_gene: TRBJ1-1
v_gene: TRBV6-4
abundance: .
CDR3aa: CASSDRAGRNTEAFF
CDR3nt: TGTGCCAGCAGTGATCGTGCGGGGAGGAACACTGAAGCTTTCTTT

d_gene: TRBD2
j_gene: TRBJ2-7
v_gene: TRBV27
abundance: once
CDR3aa: CASSPRLAQTYEQYF
CDR3nt: TGTGCCAGCAGTCCTAGACTAGCGCAAACCTACGAGCAGTACTTC

d_gene: .
j_gene: TRBJ1-1
v_gene: TRBV5-1
abundance: .
CDR3aa: CASSSGGRGIWNTEAFF
CDR3nt: TGCGCCAGCAGCTCGGGTGGGCGGGGGATCTGGAACACTGAAGCTTTCTTT

d_gene: TRBD1
j_gene: TRBJ2-7
v_gene: TRBV6-6
abundance: .
CDR3aa: CASSYFAGGGYEQYF
CDR3nt: TGTGCCAGCAGTTACTTCGCAGGGGGCGGCTACGAGCAGTACTTC

d_gene: TRBD1
j_gene: TRBJ1-2
v_gene: TRBV6-4
abundance: .
CDR3aa: CASSDGQAGNGYTF
CDR3nt: TGTGCCAGCAGTGACGGACAGGCGGGGAATGGCTACACCTTC

d_gene: .
j_gene: TRBJ1-6
v_gene: TRBV27
abundance: .
CDR3aa: CASSLWMGGANSPLHF
CDR3nt: TGTGCCAGCAGTTTGTGGATGGGGGGGGCCAATTCACCCCTCCACTTT

d_gene: .
j_gene: TRBJ2-5
v_gene: TRBV6-5
abundance: once
CDR3aa: CASRYWGQEETQYF
CDR3nt: TGTGCCAGCAGGTACTGGGGGCAGGAAGAGACCCAGTACTTC

d_gene: TRBD1
j_gene: TRBJ2-7
v_gene: TRBV6-5
abundance: .
CDR3aa: CASSQDRGTYEQYF
CDR3nt: TGTGCCAGCAGTCAGGACAGGGGGACCTACGAGCAGTACTTC

d_gene: .
j_gene: TRBJ1-2
v_gene: TRBV7-2
abundance: once
CDR3aa: CASSSGTHYGYTF
CDR3nt: TGTGCCAGCAGCTCCGGGACTCACTATGGCTACACCTTC

d_gene: .
j_gene: TRBJ2-6
v_gene: TRBV4-2
abundance: .
CDR3aa: CASSPMRDTDPGANVLTF
CDR3nt: TGTGCCAGCAGCCCAATGAGGGACACGGACCCTGGGGCCAACGTCCTGACTTTC

d_gene: TRBD1
j_gene: TRBJ1-2
v_gene: TRBV27
abundance: .
CDR3aa: CASSTGGYGYTF
CDR3nt: TGTGCCAGCAGTACAGGGGGCTATGGCTACACCTTC

d_gene: TRBD1
j_gene: TRBJ2-7
v_gene: TRBV27
abundance: .
CDR3aa: CASSTQDRGPYYEQYF
CDR3nt: TGTGCCAGCAGTACCCAAGACAGGGGGCCATACTACGAGCAGTACTTC

d_gene: .
j_gene: TRBJ2-7
v_gene: TRBV29-1
abundance: .
CDR3aa: CSVDSGTNEQYF
CDR3nt: TGCAGCGTTGACTCCGGGACAAACGAGCAGTACTTC

d_gene: TRBD1
j_gene: TRBJ2-1
v_gene: TRBV6-6
abundance: .
CDR3aa: CASRFRDRVSGEQFF
CDR3nt: TGTGCCAGCAGATTCCGGGACAGGGTCTCGGGTGAGCAGTTCTTC

d_gene: .
j_gene: TRBJ1-4
v_gene: TRBV18
abundance: .
CDR3aa: CASSQDRSETNEKLFF
CDR3nt: TGTGCCAGCTCACAGGACAGATCCGAAACTAATGAAAAACTGTTTTTT

d_gene: .
j_gene: TRBJ2-3
v_gene: TRBV7-9
abundance: .
CDR3aa: CASSSPELASTDTQYF
CDR3nt: TGTGCCAGCAGCAGCCCGGAGCTGGCTAGCACAGATACGCAGTATTTT

d_gene: .
j_gene: TRBJ2-7
v_gene: TRBV29-1
abundance: .
CDR3aa: CSVIDSFYEQYF
CDR3nt: TGCAGCGTCATAGACAGTTTCTACGAGCAGTACTTC

d_gene: TRBD1
j_gene: TRBJ2-7
v_gene: TRBV6-6
abundance: .
CDR3aa: CASSPAGTGGYEQYF
CDR3nt: TGTGCCAGCAGTCCCGCCGGGACAGGGGGTTACGAGCAGTACTTC